This T cell receptor (beta chain) was recorded in a study of molecular identifiers for immune sequencing clone quantification. Study findings and constraints: Over 98% of effector molecules, yet under 1% of naive-cell molecules, were held by clones above 20 RNA copies.

This clonotype was recorded at least ten times. What it binds is unknown. The length of the CDR3 is 15 residues. V lost 6 bases and J lost 4, with 18 bases in between. Naive CD8 libraries used about 19,000 to 1,000,000 sorted cells and 10%, 30% or 50% RNA. TCRdb recomputed calls from the PCR reads with MiXCR, one row per CDR3 protein. The table has more than 300,000 distinct CDR3 sequences, over 20% seen once. The chain has TRBV12-3 or TRBV12-4 and TRBJ1-1; D uncertain. The receptor comes from a human donor in good health. Some libraries in this study had Jurkat cell RNA spiked in. The sequencing sample was made of naive CD8+ T cells from blood, with Jurkat cell RNA spiked in. The sample's subset: FACS-sorted CD8+CD4-CCR7+CD45RA+ naive T cells. The CDR3 nucleotides read TGTGCCAGCAGCTCGACGGTGGTGTGGGGCACTGAAGCTTTCTTT. Translated: CASSSTVVWGTEAFF.